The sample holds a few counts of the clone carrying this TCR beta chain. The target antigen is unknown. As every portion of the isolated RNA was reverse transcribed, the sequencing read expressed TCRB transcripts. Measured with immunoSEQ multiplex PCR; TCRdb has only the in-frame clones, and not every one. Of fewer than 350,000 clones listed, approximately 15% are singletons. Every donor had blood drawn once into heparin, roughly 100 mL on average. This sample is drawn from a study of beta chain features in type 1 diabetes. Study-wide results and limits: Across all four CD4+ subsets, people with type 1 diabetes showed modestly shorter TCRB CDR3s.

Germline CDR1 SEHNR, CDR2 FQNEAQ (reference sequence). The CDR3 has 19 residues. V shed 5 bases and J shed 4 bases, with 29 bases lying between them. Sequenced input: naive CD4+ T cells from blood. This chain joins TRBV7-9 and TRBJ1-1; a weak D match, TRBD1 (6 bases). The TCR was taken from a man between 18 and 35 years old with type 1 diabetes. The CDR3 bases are TGTGCCAGCAGCCCCCGGGAAACCGGGACAAGCGGAAGGGGCACTGAAGCTTTCTTT. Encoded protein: CASSPRETGTSGRGTEAFF.